This T cell receptor (beta chain) was found in a study of T cell responses to AZD1222 COVID-19 vaccine. Overall study: The analysis combined second doses at about 4 or about 12 weeks.

V was trimmed by 1 base and J by 2 bases, leaving 3 bases between them. Germline-derived CDR1 and CDR2 are LNHDA and SQIVND (reference sequence). The CDR3 is made up of 12 amino acids. Assay: immunoSEQ multiplex PCR; the TCRdb copy retains only in-frame clones and omits some. There are approximately 150,000 clones in the sample; approximately 90% occur only once, and 4.4% lies in the top ten. Material: peripheral blood, obtained on day 0 of AZD1222 vaccination. The source of this sequence is an adult in good health. The chain couples TRBV19 to TRBJ2-7, with no clear D. DNA of the CDR3: TGTGCCAGTAGTATAGGTGCCTACGAGCAGTACTTC. Translation: CASSIGAYEQYF. Full variable domain (outside the CDR3, taken from reference TRBV19 and TRBJ2-7): DGGITQSPKYLFRKEGQNVTLSCEQNLNHDAMYWYRQDPGQGLRLIYYSQIVNDFQKGDIAEGYSVSREKKESFPLTVTSAQKNPTAFYLCASSIGAYEQYFGPGTRLTVT.